Listed below are T cell receptor beta chains from one sample, sequenced in a study of vaccination and CD4 T cells after COVID-19. Using its own MiXCR run on the PCR reads, TCRdb lists one record per CDR3 protein. The table has roughly 11,000 distinct CDR3 sequences, 70% to 85% seen once. For these receptors, no antigen is known. What was sequenced was CD4+ T cells from blood, cultured in vitro. The receptors derive from a human donor who had recovered from COVID-19. The CDR3 runs from the conserved cysteine through the conserved F or W.

V gene: TRBV7-9
J gene: TRBJ1-3
CDR3 protein: CASSLTGPTGDTIYF

V gene: TRBV7-2
J gene: TRBJ2-3
CDR3 protein: CASSLEYLSTDTQYF

V gene: TRBV20-1
J gene: TRBJ2-5
CDR3 protein: CSAQLGVRETQYF

V gene: TRBV2
J gene: TRBJ2-5
CDR3 protein: CASSEFGGIWTSGKQETQYF

V gene: TRBV7-8
J gene: TRBJ1-1
CDR3 protein: CASSLVEGREAFF

V gene: TRBV7-7
J gene: TRBJ2-2
CDR3 protein: CASSLSTSGSVTGELFF

V gene: TRBV7-2
J gene: TRBJ2-7
CDR3 protein: CASSLAYVSTYEQYF

V gene: TRBV7-6
J gene: TRBJ1-1
CDR3 protein: CASSLEGRGYTEAFF

V gene: TRBV7-2
J gene: TRBJ1-3
CDR3 protein: CASSGGGGVGNTIYF

V gene: TRBV20-1
J gene: TRBJ1-5
CDR3 protein: CSARTGGNQPQHF

V gene: TRBV6-5
J gene: TRBJ1-1
CDR3 protein: CASSYAGRMNTEAFF

V gene: TRBV7-2
J gene: TRBJ2-7
CDR3 protein: CASSIGQGTPYEQYF

V gene: TRBV6-1
J gene: TRBJ2-3
CDR3 protein: CASRRTSGIADTQYF

V gene: TRBV25-1
J gene: TRBJ2-1
CDR3 protein: CASSGNPGETGGMYNEQFF

V gene: TRBV7-9
J gene: TRBJ1-5
CDR3 protein: CASSLNGEQPQHF

V gene: TRBV6-1
J gene: TRBJ1-5
CDR3 protein: CASSPDRYSNQPQHF

V gene: TRBV7-2
J gene: TRBJ2-1
CDR3 protein: CASSLEAGGPGEQFF

V gene: TRBV20-1
J gene: TRBJ2-5
CDR3 protein: CSASRLQGAAETQYF

V gene: TRBV7-8
J gene: TRBJ1-1
CDR3 protein: CASSLSVGAQGEAFF

V gene: TRBV7-2
J gene: TRBJ2-7
CDR3 protein: CASSSRGHSYEQYF

V gene: TRBV6-1
J gene: TRBJ1-5
CDR3 protein: CASSHGQRNQPQHF

V gene: TRBV2
J gene: TRBJ1-2
CDR3 protein: CASRGGGYGYTF

V gene: TRBV27
J gene: TRBJ2-2
CDR3 protein: CASRQGDRGHTGELFF

V gene: TRBV7-2
J gene: TRBJ2-7
CDR3 protein: CASSFGLAGSYEQYF

V gene: TRBV9
J gene: TRBJ2-1
CDR3 protein: CASSSPRGETSSYNEQFF

V gene: TRBV6-1
J gene: TRBJ1-1
CDR3 protein: CASRNNRGPEAFF

V gene: TRBV18
J gene: TRBJ1-4
CDR3 protein: CASSQAGTTEKLFF

V gene: TRBV20-1
J gene: TRBJ1-5
CDR3 protein: CSARDLGNQPQHF

V gene: TRBV7-9
J gene: TRBJ1-3
CDR3 protein: CASSVVVIGHRSGNTIYF

V gene: TRBV6-1
J gene: TRBJ2-5
CDR3 protein: CASRVEKGGGTQYF

V gene: TRBV4-3
J gene: TRBJ1-3
CDR3 protein: CASSPGRGRGNTIYF

V gene: TRBV4-3
J gene: TRBJ1-6
CDR3 protein: CASSQGVWGDSPLHF

V gene: TRBV7-2
J gene: TRBJ2-4
CDR3 protein: CASTLIGGPDIQYF

V gene: TRBV6-5
J gene: TRBJ2-5
CDR3 protein: CASSYQGTVGETQYF

V gene: TRBV27
J gene: TRBJ1-3
CDR3 protein: CASRSAYSGNTIYF

V gene: TRBV15
J gene: TRBJ1-5
CDR3 protein: CATSTEGNQPQHF

V gene: TRBV20-1
J gene: NA
CDR3 protein: CSAQIGRHYEQYF

V gene: TRBV7-8
J gene: TRBJ1-1
CDR3 protein: CASSNTEAFF

V gene: TRBV12-3/TRBV12-4
J gene: TRBJ1-2
CDR3 protein: CASSWDRGNYGYTF

V gene: TRBV28
J gene: TRBJ1-5
CDR3 protein: CASSPLRDSSNQPQHF

V gene: TRBV24-1
J gene: TRBJ1-1
CDR3 protein: CATSDSDRGSMNTEAFF

V gene: TRBV19
J gene: TRBJ1-5
CDR3 protein: CASSIGGGSNQPQHF

V gene: TRBV23-1
J gene: TRBJ1-5
CDR3 protein: CASSQLRGLGQPQHF

V gene: TRBV25-1
J gene: TRBJ2-7
CDR3 protein: CASSQTFSYEQYF

V gene: TRBV28
J gene: TRBJ1-5
CDR3 protein: CASIVQGRLQPQHF